This T cell receptor beta chain was found in a study of prognosis after radiotherapy for stage I lung cancer. Multiplex PCR, run in two rounds, amplified TCR beta CDR3 from genomic DNA. During first-round PCR, primers specific to each TRBV and TRBJ gene were used. TCRdb used MiXCR to reprocess the multiplex PCR reads, holding one entry per CDR3 protein. The sample has around 56,000 distinct CDR3 sequences, approximately 25% seen once; the top ten hold around 8%. This clonotype was seen ten or more times. An end of the junction differs from the germline gene, which may be a read error. CDR3 length: 13 amino acids. CDR1 and CDR2 from the germline V gene are ENHRY and SYGVKD.

The clonotype originates from a donor of 50 years or more with non-small cell lung cancer. This rearrangement joins TRBV10-3 to TRBJ1-5, with unresolved D. The sample was PBMCs, taken before or after stereotactic body radiation therapy (not recorded which). CDR3: CAISDNSNQPQHF. The DNA for the CDR3 is TGTGCCATTAGTGACAATAGCAATCAGCCCCAGCATTTT.